This record concerns one T cell receptor beta chain sequence. Its antigen is not known. This record belongs to a study of early T cells in non-severe SARS-CoV-2 infection. Study details: RNA in bulk from unsorted whole blood was sequenced, and chains were unpaired. Findings and caveats of the study: VDJdb matching favored anti-spike CD8 responses, missing private and CD4 specificities.

The CDR3 contains 13 residues. V lost 0 bases, J lost 6 bases, and 10 bases lay in between. Germline V gene sequence: CDR1 SGDLS, CDR2 YYNGEE. Unique molecular identifiers (one per individual cDNA molecule) were attached. TCRdb reprocessed the 5' RACE reads with MiXCR, giving one entry per CDR3 protein. The data show 48,000 or so distinct CDR3 sequences, 6.2% seen once. The receptor was isolated from an adult who was a healthcare worker with PCR-confirmed SARS-CoV-2 infection or an uninfected control (not recorded which). The chain has TRBV9 and TRBJ2-7, with D possibly TRBD1 on 5 matching bases. Material: whole blood, obtained at baseline. The CDR3 spells CASSVVGATEQYF. In DNA, the CDR3 is TGTGCCAGCAGCGTAGTTGGGGCCACCGAGCAGTACTTC.